Listed below are T cell receptor beta chains from one sample, sequenced in a study of blood T cell repertoires in COVID-19. This table comes from immunoSEQ multiplex PCR, and its TCRdb copy is limited to in-frame clones, with some not included. Of around 430,000 clones in the sample, just under 90% were seen once. Sequencing input: PBMCs or T cells enriched from blood (not recorded which). The receptors shown here come from a woman aged 45 to 65 who had recovered from COVID-19. CDR3s include the opening cysteine and the closing phenylalanine or tryptophan. The D gene is left open where the match is weak. The size entry is marked missing in some rows and otherwise reads once, few, many or a size class.

j_call d_call clone_size v_call cdr3_aa cdr3_nt
TRBJ1-4 TRBD1 once TRBV19 CATAPGQGSEKLFF TGTGCCACCGCCCCCGGACAGGGGTCTGAAAAACTGTTTTTT
TRBJ1-1 TRBD1 once TRBV12-5 CASGSGTGENTEAFF TGTGCTAGTGGTTCGGGGACAGGGGAGAACACTGAAGCTTTCTTT
TRBJ1-2 TRBD1 once TRBV28 CASRTGQEIYGYTF TGTGCCAGCAGAACAGGACAGGAGATCTATGGCTACACCTTC
TRBJ2-7 TRBD1 few TRBV10-3 CAISQGVGGEQYF TGTGCCATCAGTCAGGGGGTAGGGGGCGAGCAGTACTTC
TRBJ1-3 - - TRBV7-3 CASSLTGVGNTIYF TGTGCCAGCAGCTTAACAGGGGTAGGAAACACCATATATTTT
TRBJ2-1 TRBD2 - TRBV5-4 CASNRLAGGYNEQFF TGTGCCAGCAACAGACTAGCGGGGGGATACAATGAGCAGTTCTTC
TRBJ2-3 - - TRBV29-1 CSVKRNPSTDTQYF TGCAGCGTTAAGCGGAACCCTAGCACAGATACGCAGTATTTT
TRBJ1-2 - - TRBV3-1/TRBV3-2 CASSQNPGNNYGYTF TGTGCCAGCAGCCAAAACCCGGGAAATAACTATGGCTACACCTTC
TRBJ1-1 - - TRBV6-2/TRBV6-3 CASSYSGGGTEAFF TGTGCCAGCAGTTACTCAGGGGGGGGAACTGAAGCTTTCTTT
TRBJ2-1 TRBD1 once TRBV28 CASSPSLGQGSYNEQFF TGTGCCAGCAGTCCCAGCCTGGGACAGGGCTCCTACAATGAGCAGTTCTTC
TRBJ1-2 - - TRBV12-3/TRBV12-4 CASSSVSAGGYTF TGTGCCAGCAGTTCCGTTTCAGCGGGTGGCTACACCTTC
TRBJ1-1 - - TRBV5-6 CASSFSGNTEAFF TGTGCCAGCAGCTTCTCCGGGAACACTGAAGCTTTCTTT
TRBJ2-3 - - TRBV7-8 CASSLGVDPVGGTDTQYF TGTGCCAGCAGCTTAGGCGTAGACCCGGTGGGCGGCACAGATACGCAGTATTTT
TRBJ1-3 - - TRBV19 CATSANVQFSGNTIYF TGTGCCACCTCGGCCAATGTACAGTTTTCTGGAAACACCATATATTTT
TRBJ1-4 - - TRBV6-5 CASSYSAGRRGEKLFF TGTGCCAGCAGTTATTCCGCGGGACGCCGGGGAGAAAAACTGTTTTTT
TRBJ1-1 - - TRBV5-1 CASSFVGEVTEAFF TGCGCCAGCAGCTTCGTCGGGGAGGTCACTGAAGCTTTCTTT
TRBJ2-7 TRBD2 once TRBV7-2 CASSLDSWRGGYEQYF TGTGCCAGCAGCTTAGATAGTTGGCGCGGGGGCTACGAGCAGTACTTC
TRBJ1-4 TRBD1 - TRBV27 CASSSGQAPNEKLFF TGTGCCAGCAGTTCCGGACAGGCCCCTAATGAAAAACTGTTTTTT
TRBJ2-5 - - TRBV3-1/TRBV3-2 CASSQGIQEIQETQYF TGTGCCAGCAGCCAAGGGATACAGGAGATCCAAGAGACCCAGTACTTC
TRBJ2-3 TRBD2 - TRBV5-1 CASSRPWGGEDENTQYF TGCGCCAGCAGCCGACCGTGGGGAGGGGAGGATGAGAATACGCAGTATTTT
TRBJ1-4 TRBD1 once TRBV2 CASSVGTGANEKLFF TGTGCCAGCAGTGTGGGGACAGGGGCTAATGAAAAACTGTTTTTT
TRBJ1-2 - - TRBV29-1 CSVSSEIGYTF TGCAGCGTATCATCGGAGATTGGCTACACCTTC
TRBJ2-2 - - TRBV7-9 CASSLVINTGELFF TGTGCCAGCAGCTTAGTAATTAACACCGGGGAGCTGTTTTTT
TRBJ2-6 - once TRBV28 CASSSGGSAGANVLTF TGTGCCAGCAGTTCTGGGGGGTCAGCTGGGGCCAACGTCCTGACTTTC
TRBJ2-3 TRBD1 - TRBV5-1 CASSSLVRDRTDTQYF TGCGCCAGCAGCTCCTTGGTCCGGGACAGGACAGATACGCAGTATTTT
TRBJ1-5 - few TRBV5-8 CASSLRTGYQPQHF TGTGCCAGCAGCTTGAGAACAGGGTATCAGCCCCAGCATTTT
TRBJ1-6 - - TRBV3-1/TRBV3-2 CASSQVGGGNSPLHF TGTGCCAGCAGCCAAGTGGGGGGTGGTAATTCACCCCTCCACTTT
TRBJ1-1 - - TRBV20-1 CSARRNTEAFF TGCAGTGCTAGACGGAACACTGAAGCTTTCTTT
TRBJ2-7 TRBD2 - TRBV3-1/TRBV3-2 CASSQVGTSGSYEQYF TGTGCCAGCAGTCAAGTTGGGACTAGCGGCTCCTACGAGCAGTACTTC
TRBJ2-1 - - TRBV2 CALGGQAAGHSPLNEQFF TGTGCCCTCGGGGGGCAGGCTGCGGGTCACAGCCCTCTCAATGAGCAGTTCTTC
TRBJ1-1 - - TRBV5-1 CASSPGQWNTEAFF TGCGCCAGCAGCCCTGGACAGTGGAACACTGAAGCTTTCTTT
TRBJ1-4 - - TRBV28 CASREGVSEKLFF TGTGCCAGCCGTGAGGGGGTTTCGGAAAAACTGTTTTTT
TRBJ2-7 TRBD1 - TRBV13 CASSLGDRGYNEQYF TGTGCCAGCAGCTTAGGGGACAGGGGATACAACGAGCAGTACTTC
TRBJ1-1 - few TRBV3-1/TRBV3-2 CASSPDSNTEAFF TGTGCCAGCAGCCCTGATAGTAACACTGAAGCTTTCTTT
TRBJ2-1 - - TRBV12-3/TRBV12-4 CASIRGTDNEQFF TGTGCCAGCATACGGGGGACAGACAATGAGCAGTTCTTC
TRBJ1-5 - - TRBV6-5 CASRAGWGNQPQHF TGTGCCAGCAGGGCAGGGTGGGGCAATCAGCCCCAGCATTTT
TRBJ2-7 - - TRBV25-1 CASRGLETGEQYF TGTGCCAGCAGAGGCCTCGAAACGGGCGAGCAGTACTTC
TRBJ1-1 TRBD1 - TRBV5-1 CASSLARSRTGNTEAFF TGCGCCAGCAGCTTGGCCAGAAGTCGGACAGGGAACACTGAAGCTTTCTTT
TRBJ2-1 TRBD2 - TRBV6-2/TRBV6-3 CASSPARGAGGPNEQFF TGTGCCAGCAGTCCGGCCCGGGGAGCGGGGGGCCCCAATGAGCAGTTCTTC
TRBJ2-2 TRBD2 - TRBV5-6 CASSLPGLLNTGELFF TGTGCCAGCAGCTTGCCGGGACTACTGAACACCGGGGAGCTGTTTTTT
TRBJ1-6 - - TRBV6-2/TRBV6-3 CASSSGGSQNYNSPLHF TGTGCCAGCAGTTCTGGAGGGTCACAGAACTATAATTCACCCCTCCACTTT